This entry lists 4 T cell receptor beta chains sequenced from one sample in a study of blood T cells in healthy people across ages. For the second PCR, which ran for 7 to 11 cycles, a sample-barcoded 5' primer and a J-beta primer mix were used. TCRdb passed the 5' RACE reads through MiXCR, listing each CDR3 protein once. Of around 500,000 distinct CDR3 sequences in the sample, 45% to 55% were seen once. The sequenced material came from blood. The receptor source for this set is an elderly man in good health.

This rearrangement joins TRBV20-1 to TRBJ2-7; D is ambiguous. CDR1 is DFQATT, CDR2 SNEGSKA, per germline (reference sequence). The germline V and J ends were trimmed by 0 bases and 0 bases, with 12 bases remaining between them. There are 15 residues in the CDR3. The DNA of the CDR3 is TGCAGTGCTAGAGATGGCAGGCCGAACTCCTACGAGCAGTACTTC. It translates to CSARDGRPNSYEQYF.

V usage is TRBV20-1 and J usage is TRBJ2-7; weak D call: TRBD1 (6 bases). CDR1 and CDR2 from the germline V gene are DFQATT and SNEGSKA (reference sequence). The V end lost 2 bases, the J end lost 3 bases, and 11 bases lay between the germline ends. The CDR3 loop spans 13 amino acids. CDR3 DNA: TGCAGTGCTAGACTCGGACAGCTCTACGAGCAGTACTTC. This gives the protein CSARLGQLYEQYF.

The chain recombines TRBV28 with TRBJ2-7; TRBD2 matches at 13 bases. The CDR3 runs 18 residues. V shed 3 bases, J shed 2 bases, and the junction held 10 bases outside the gene matches. Germline CDR1 is MDHEN and CDR2 is SYDVKM. This CDR3 is CASSFFLRLAGGTYEQYF. As DNA, the CDR3 is TGTGCCAGCAGTTTTTTCTTGCGACTAGCGGGAGGAACCTACGAGCAGTACTTC.

A few counts support this clonotype. The V gene is TRBV3-1, the J gene TRBJ1-2, with D unresolved. With 7 bases removed from V and 2 bases from J, the gap between germline ends came to 14 bases. Germline V gene data show CDR1 as LGHDT and CDR2 as YNNKEL (reference sequence). CDR3 size: 14 residues. CDR3 sequence reads: CASTYSGDNYGYTF. CDR3 DNA sequence: TGTGCCAGCACCTACTCAGGTGACAACTATGGCTACACCTTC.